Shown below are 9 T cell receptor beta chains from a single sample sequenced in a study of prognosis after radiotherapy for stage I lung cancer. The study amplified the TCR beta CDR3 region from genomic DNA. This amplification was carried out by two rounds of multiplex PCR. Round-one PCR had primers specific to each TRBV and TRBJ gene. TCRdb redid the calling of the multiplex PCR reads with MiXCR, one entry per CDR3 protein. The sample carries 25,000 to 30,000 distinct CDR3 sequences, approximately 44% recorded once. The specimen was PBMCs, collected before or after stereotactic body radiation therapy (not recorded which). The receptors here all came from a donor at least 50 years old with non-small cell lung cancer.

This sequence joins TRBV11-2 and TRBJ2-7; D tentatively reads TRBD1 or TRBD2 (6 bases each). The CDR3 sequence is 16 residues long. CDR1 SGHAT and CDR2 FQNNGV come from the germline V gene. V lost 3 bases, J lost 0 bases, and 15 bases lay in between. In DNA, the CDR3 is TGTGCCAGCAGCTTGGGGGGCCAGACCTTCTCCTACGAGCAGTACTTC. Translating gives CASSLGGQTFSYEQYF. The variable domain in full, completed from reference TRBV11-2 and TRBJ2-7, reads EAGVAQSPRYKIIEKRQSVAFWCNPISGHATLYWYQQILGQGPKLLIQFQNNGVVDDSQLPKDRFSAERLKGVDSTLKIQPAKLEDSAVYLCASSLGGQTFSYEQYFGPGTRLTVT.

The table lists this clonotype with many counts. The gene calls are TRBV10-3 and TRBJ2-1, with D maybe TRBD1 (6 bases). There are 16 residues in the CDR3. In germline, CDR1 is ENHRY, CDR2 SYGVKD. Deletions cut 2 bases from V and 7 bases from J, with 18 bases between. The chain's CDR3 is CAISEGQLGANNEQFF. CDR3 coding DNA: TGTGCCATCAGTGAGGGCCAGCTGGGGGCCAATAATGAGCAGTTCTTC.

The table lists this clonotype with many counts. The chain recombines TRBV15 with TRBJ2-5; 12 nucleotides line up with TRBD2. Germline values: CDR1 LNHNV, CDR2 YYDKDF (reference sequence). V shed 1 base and J 4 bases; nucleotides not matched to a gene: 1. The CDR3 totals 15 residues. CDR3 sequence: CATSRGLAGVETQYF. The CDR3 DNA sequence: TGTGCCACCAGCAGAGGACTAGCGGGAGTAGAGACCCAGTACTTC.

This clonotype was seen repeatedly, ten times or more. V is TRBV5-1 and J is TRBJ2-3; D remains unclear. Germline V lookup: CDR1 SGHRS, CDR2 YFSETQ. V lost 1 base, J lost 0 bases, and 3 bases lay in between. The CDR3 length is 13 residues. This CDR3 reads CASSLTSTDTQYF. DNA for the CDR3: TGCGCCAGCAGCTTGACTAGCACAGATACGCAGTATTTT.

Regarding this clonotype: One end of the junction does not line up with germline, which may come from a read error. This sequence joins TRBV6-1 and TRBJ1-4; TRBD1 might be the D (6 bases). The CDR3 totals 14 residues. CDR1 is MNHNS and CDR2 is SASEGT in the germline V gene. The CDR3 DNA reads TGTACCAGCAGCCGACTAGGGGGGGATGAAAAACTGTTTTTT. Its translation is CTSSRLGGDEKLFF.

At least ten counts were recorded for this clonotype. This chain links TRBV7-2 with TRBJ2-3; 15 positions match TRBD2. Losses at the gene ends were 5 bases for V and 5 bases for J; bases not matched to a gene: 11. This CDR3 contains 18 residues. Germline V gives CDR1 SGHTA, CDR2 FQGNSA. CDR3 DNA: TGTGCCAGCAGCGTTTCCGTTTTGGGACTAGCGGGAGGAGATACGCAGTATTTT. Translating gives CASSVSVLGLAGGDTQYF.

J is TRBJ1-5 and V is TRBV28; 9 positions match TRBD1. Per germline, CDR1 MDHEN and CDR2 SYDVKM. J was trimmed by 2 bases and V by 7 bases; bases with no gene match: 6. The CDR3 totals 15 residues. The CDR3 DNA follows: TGTGCCAGCAAAGACAGGGGGGGGGGCAATCAGCCCCAGCATTTT. Amino acid sequence: CASKDRGGGNQPQHF.

In this sample, this clonotype turned up many times. The genes are TRBV12-3 or TRBV12-4 and TRBJ2-4, with D uncertain. The end of the DNA fits TRBJ2-5 better, so the J call may be wrong. The CDR3 loop spans 12 amino acids. DNA of the CDR3: TGTGCCAGCAGTGGCGAAGGAGAGACCCAGTACTTC. Its translation is CASSGEGETQYF.

The J gene is TRBJ2-1, the V gene TRBV6-1, with TRBD2 identical over 7 bases. The junction had 18 bases not matched to a gene; V was cut back by 9 bases and J by 10 bases. Germline-derived CDR1 and CDR2 are MNHNS and SASEGT. The CDR3 extends over 15 amino acids. The CDR3: CARSLSPSGEGEQFF. DNA of the CDR3: TGTGCCAGAAGTCTCTCCCCAAGCGGGGAAGGGGAGCAGTTCTTC.